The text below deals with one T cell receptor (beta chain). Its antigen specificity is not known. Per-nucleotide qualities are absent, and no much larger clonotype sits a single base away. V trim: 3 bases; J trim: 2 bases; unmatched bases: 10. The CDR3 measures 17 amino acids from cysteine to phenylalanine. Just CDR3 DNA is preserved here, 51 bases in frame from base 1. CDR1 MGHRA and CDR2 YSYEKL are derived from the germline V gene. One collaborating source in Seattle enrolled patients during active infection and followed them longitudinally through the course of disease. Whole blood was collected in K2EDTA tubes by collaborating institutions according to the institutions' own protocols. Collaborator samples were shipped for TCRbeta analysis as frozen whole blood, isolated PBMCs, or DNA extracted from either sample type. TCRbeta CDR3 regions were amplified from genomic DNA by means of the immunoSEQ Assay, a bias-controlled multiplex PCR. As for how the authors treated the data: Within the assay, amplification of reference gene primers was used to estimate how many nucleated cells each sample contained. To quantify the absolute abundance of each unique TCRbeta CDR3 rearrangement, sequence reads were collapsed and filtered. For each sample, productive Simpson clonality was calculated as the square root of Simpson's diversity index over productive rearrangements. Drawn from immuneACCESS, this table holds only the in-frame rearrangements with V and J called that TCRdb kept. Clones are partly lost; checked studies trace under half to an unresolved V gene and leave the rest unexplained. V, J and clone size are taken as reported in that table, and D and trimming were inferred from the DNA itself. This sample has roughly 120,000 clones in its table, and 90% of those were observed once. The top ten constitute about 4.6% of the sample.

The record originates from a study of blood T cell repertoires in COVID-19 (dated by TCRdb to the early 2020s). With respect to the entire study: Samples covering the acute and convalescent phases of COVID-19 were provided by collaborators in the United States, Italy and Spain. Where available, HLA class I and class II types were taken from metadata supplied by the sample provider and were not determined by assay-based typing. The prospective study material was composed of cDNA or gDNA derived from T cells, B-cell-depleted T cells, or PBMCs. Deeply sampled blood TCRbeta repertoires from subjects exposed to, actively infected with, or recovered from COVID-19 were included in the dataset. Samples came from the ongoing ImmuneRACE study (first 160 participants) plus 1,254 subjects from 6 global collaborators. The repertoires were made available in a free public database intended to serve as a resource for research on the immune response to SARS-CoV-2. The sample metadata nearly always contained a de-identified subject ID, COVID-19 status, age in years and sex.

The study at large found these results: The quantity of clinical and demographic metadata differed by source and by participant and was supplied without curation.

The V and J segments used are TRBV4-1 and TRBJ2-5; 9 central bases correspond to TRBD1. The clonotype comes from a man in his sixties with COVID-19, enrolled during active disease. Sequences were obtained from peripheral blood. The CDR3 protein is CASSHTPGTGKQETQYF. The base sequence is TGCGCCAGCAGCCACACCCCCGGGACAGGGAAACAAGAGACCCAGTACTTC.